A single sample gave rise to the 31 T cell receptor beta chains below, sequenced in a study of beta chain features in type 1 diabetes. The whole isolated RNA underwent reverse transcription, so sequencing captured expressed TCRB transcripts. Repertoires were generated with immunoSEQ multiplex PCR, while TCRdb's copy carries only in-frame clones and drops some. Among about 150,000 clones listed, about 7.3% were seen once. The sequenced sample was central memory CD4+ T cells from blood. All receptors come from a man aged 18 to 30 in good health.

This clone was seen only a few times. V gene TRBV27 combines with J gene TRBJ2-3; 13 bases are shared with TRBD2. Germline V gene sequence: CDR1 MNHEY, CDR2 SMNVEV (reference sequence). The V gene end was trimmed by 7 bases and the J gene end by 5 bases; junction bases not matched to a gene: 12. The CDR3 sequence is 17 residues long. The CDR3 region has the DNA TGTGCCAGCACCAAGACACTAGCGGGGGGGCCGGGAGATACGCAGTATTTT. Translation gives CASTKTLAGGPGDTQYF.

The chain has TRBV7-2 and TRBJ2-5; 12 bases align to TRBD2. V lost 1 base and J lost 5; bases outside the gene matches: 2. Germline V CDR1 and CDR2: SGHTA, FQGNSA. The CDR3 loop spans 15 amino acids. CDR3 protein: CASSLDTSGGETQYF. Here the CDR3 DNA reads TGTGCCAGCAGCTTAGACACTAGCGGGGGGGAGACCCAGTACTTC.

This clone was seen a few times. The chain is built from TRBV7-8 and TRBJ2-7; 9 bases are a match to TRBD1. Germline CDR1 reads SGHVS; CDR2 reads FQNEAQ. The CDR3 has 16 amino acids. Unmatched junction bases numbered 9, after V lost 4 bases and J lost 2 bases. Here the CDR3 reads CASSWRRDRETYEQYF. The DNA of the CDR3 is TGTGCCAGCAGCTGGAGACGGGACAGGGAGACCTACGAGCAGTACTTC. The full variable domain, in which reference TRBV7-8 and TRBJ2-7 provide the parts outside the CDR3, is GAGVSQSPRYKVAKRGQDVALRCDPISGHVSLFWYQQALGQGPEFLTYFQNEAQLDKSGLPSDRFFAERPEGSVSTLKIQRTQQEDSAVYLCASSWRRDRETYEQYFGPGTRLTVT.

This clone was seen a handful of times. Germline is not matched at one junction end, which may reflect a read error. The genes are TRBV15 and TRBJ1-2, with D unclear. The CDR3 length is 11 residues. Germline V gene sequence: CDR1 LNHNV, CDR2 YYDKDF (reference sequence). The CDR3: CATSTYDRRVF. CDR3 in DNA: TGTGCCACCAGCACCTATGACCGGAGAGTCTTC.

This clone has at least ten counts. The chain has TRBV4-2 and TRBJ1-5; possible D gene TRBD1, 6 bases. V was pared by 3 bases and J by 2 bases, with 11 bases between. The CDR3 spans 15 residues. Germline V gives CDR1 LGHNA, CDR2 YNFKEQ. CDR3 DNA sequence: TGTGCCAGCAGCCAGAGGGACATTGGCAATCAGCCCCAGCATTTT. It is translated as CASSQRDIGNQPQHF.

This clone was seen many times. V is TRBV7-8 and J is TRBJ2-1; the D gene is possibly TRBD1 (5 bases). Per germline, CDR1 SGHVS and CDR2 FQNEAQ. The V end was cut by 6 bases, the J end by 0 bases, with 12 bases between. CDR3 size: 15 residues. CDR3 bases: TGTGCCAGCAGACGTGGGGCGAGCTCCTACAATGAGCAGTTCTTC. This encodes CASRRGASSYNEQFF.

This clone has at least ten counts. This chain uses TRBV28 with TRBJ1-5, with TRBD1 as a possible D gene (6 bases). V lost 2 bases, J lost 6 bases, and 11 bases lay in between. This CDR3 contains 14 residues. Germline V gives CDR1 MDHEN, CDR2 SYDVKM. CDR3 sequence reads: CASSLGWGRQPQHF. The CDR3 region has the DNA TGTGCCAGCAGTTTAGGTTGGGGGCGTCAGCCCCAGCATTTT.

This clone has a count of ten or more. The chain has TRBV29-1 and TRBJ2-1; 13 nucleotides agree with TRBD2. V dropped 6 bases and J dropped 2; count of bases not matched to a gene: 4. Germline values: CDR1 SQVTM, CDR2 ANQGSEA. The CDR3 spans 15 residues. CDR3 residues: CSVATSGGTYNEQFF. The CDR3 nucleotides are TGCAGCGTGGCGACTAGCGGGGGGACCTACAATGAGCAGTTCTTC.

This clone was seen a few times. V usage is TRBV4-2 and J usage is TRBJ2-5, with 13 bases fitting TRBD2. This CDR3 comprises 15 residues. Germline lookup yields CDR1 LGHNA and CDR2 YNFKEQ. The ends lost 5 bases at V and 2 bases at J; junction bases unmatched: 2. The DNA for the CDR3 is TGTGCCAGCAGCAAGGGACTAGCGGGACAAGAGACCCAGTACTTC. As protein: CASSKGLAGQETQYF.

This clone has ten or more counts. The chain couples TRBV11-1 to TRBJ2-5; D is perhaps TRBD1 (6 bases). The CDR3 length is 14 residues. The V end lost 2 bases, the J end lost 6 bases, and 13 bases lay between the germline ends. Germline V gives CDR1 SGHAT, CDR2 FQDESV (reference sequence). CDR3 in amino acids: CASSLIGGRQTQYF. CDR3 nucleotide sequence: TGTGCCAGCAGCTTAATAGGGGGAAGACAGACCCAGTACTTC.

V gene TRBV4-1 combines with J gene TRBJ2-3, with 11 bases identical to TRBD2. There are 18 residues in the CDR3. CDR1 is MGHRA and CDR2 is YSYEKL in the germline V gene. The ends lost 3 bases at V and 4 bases at J; junction bases unmatched: 12. CDR3 sequence reads: CASSQQTSGEGYADTQYF. The CDR3 region has the DNA TGCGCCAGCAGCCAGCAGACTAGCGGGGAGGGTTATGCAGATACGCAGTATTTT.

A few counts support this clone. The chain couples TRBV7-6 to TRBJ2-5; D might be TRBD1 (5 bases). V was pared by 5 bases and J by 2 bases, with 12 bases between. The CDR3 has 14 amino acids. Germline V lookup: CDR1 SGHVS, CDR2 FNYEAQ. The CDR3 DNA sequence: TGTGCCAGCAGCCCCGGACATGGACAAGAGACCCAGTACTTC. This sequence encodes CASSPGHGQETQYF.

The genes are TRBV15 and TRBJ1-4, with D possibly matching TRBD1 (6 bases). CDR1 is LNHNV, CDR2 YYDKDF, per germline (reference sequence). Deletions cut 0 bases from V and 8 bases from J, with 16 bases between. This CDR3 has 16 residues. The chain's CDR3 is CATSRDNPTGGEKLFF. The CDR3 coding sequence is TGTGCCACCAGCAGAGATAACCCGACAGGAGGCGAAAAACTGTTTTTT.

This clone was found a few times. V usage is TRBV7-2 and J usage is TRBJ2-7; TRBD1 agrees at 7 bases. CDR1 and CDR2 (germline): SGHTA, FQGNSA. Unmatched junction bases numbered 5, after V lost 2 bases and J lost 4 bases. The CDR3 is 14 residues long. The CDR3 protein is CASSLIGGRYEQYF. The CDR3, as DNA: TGTGCCAGCAGCTTAATAGGGGGCAGATACGAGCAGTACTTC. The variable domain in full, with the rest retrieved from reference TRBV7-2 and TRBJ2-7, is GAGVSQSPSNKVTEKGKDVELRCDPISGHTALYWYRQSLGQGLEFLIYFQGNSAPDKSGLPSDRFSAERTGGSVSTLTIQRTQQEDSAVYLCASSLIGGRYEQYFGPGTRLTVT.

This chain uses TRBV11-2 with TRBJ1-2, with TRBD1 as a possible D gene (5 bases). Trimming left V 1 base short and J 4 bases short, with 7 bases between. CDR1 is SGHAT, CDR2 FQNNGV, per germline. The CDR3 has 13 amino acids. The CDR3 loop is CASSLGGAYGYTF. The CDR3 DNA is TGTGCCAGCAGCTTAGGCGGGGCCTATGGCTACACCTTC.

J is TRBJ2-2 and V is TRBV4-3, with D perhaps matching TRBD1 (6 bases). The V and J ends lost 0 bases and 6 bases respectively, with 17 bases between them. Germline V CDR1 and CDR2: LGHNA, YSLEER. The CDR3 is 17 residues long. Here the CDR3 DNA reads TGCGCCAGCAGCCAAGATTCAGGGAACTGGGGGCCCGGGGAGCTGTTTTTT. Translated: CASSQDSGNWGPGELFF.

This clone was counted many times. This sequence joins TRBV7-9 and TRBJ2-3; tentative D call: TRBD2 (6 bases). This CDR3 spans 17 amino acids. Per the germline V gene, CDR1 is SEHNR and CDR2 is FQNEAQ (reference sequence). Trimming took 6 bases from V and 5 from J, leaving 24 bases between them. CDR3 loop: CASSPTRRAGKGDTQYF. The DNA of the CDR3 is TGTGCCAGCAGTCCGACAAGGAGGGCCGGTAAGGGAGATACGCAGTATTTT.

This clone turned up a few times. This sequence joins TRBV6-5 and TRBJ1-1; D gene ambiguous. This CDR3 has 14 residues. V lost 6 bases, J lost 6 bases, and 17 bases lay in between. In germline, CDR1 is MNHEY, CDR2 SVGAGI. The CDR3 region is CASRPPAGLAEAFF. The CDR3 DNA reads TGTGCCAGCAGGCCCCCCGCGGGTTTGGCTGAAGCTTTCTTT.

The chain employs TRBV28 and TRBJ1-2, with D hard to call. CDR3 length equals 9 residues. V was clipped by 10 bases and J by 8 bases, with 8 bases between them. Germline values: CDR1 MDHEN, CDR2 SYDVKM. In DNA form, the CDR3 reads TGTGCCATAGGAGACGGCTACACCTTC. Its protein product is CAIGDGYTF.

This clone has only a few counts. The rearrangement links TRBV11-1 to TRBJ1-1; 7 positions match TRBD1. The CDR3 loop spans 16 amino acids. V lost 3 bases, J lost 4 bases, and 11 bases stayed unmatched. The germline CDR1 and CDR2 sequences are SGHAT and FQDESV (reference sequence). The CDR3 DNA sequence: TGTGCCAGCAGCTTTCTGACAGGGCGAGGGGGCACTGAAGCTTTCTTT. It codes for CASSFLTGRGGTEAFF.

V usage is TRBV11-2 and J usage is TRBJ2-7; D possibly corresponds to TRBD1 (6 bases). CDR1 is SGHAT and CDR2 is FQNNGV in the germline V gene. V lost 5 bases to trimming and J lost 1 base, with 12 bases between them. The CDR3 is made up of 14 amino acids. CDR3 nucleotide sequence: TGTGCCAGCAGCCCGGGCAGGGGTTCCTACGAGCAGTACTTC. Translation gives CASSPGRGSYEQYF.

The CDR3, as DNA: TGTGCCTGGACGGATGGTAGGGGTGAAGCTTTCTTT. Protein sequence: CAWTDGRGEAFF. The chain links TRBV30 to TRBJ1-1; possible D gene TRBD1, 5 bases. The CDR3 loop spans 12 amino acids. V lost 4 bases and J 7 bases, leaving 13 bases between the germline ends. Germline CDR1 and CDR2: GTSNPN and SVGIG (reference sequence).

The rearrangement links TRBV27 to TRBJ2-3; 9 nucleotides agree with TRBD2. The CDR3 length is 14 residues. The junction had 2 bases not matched to a gene; V was cut back by 7 bases and J by 0 bases. The germline CDR1 and CDR2 sequences are MNHEY and SMNVEV (reference sequence). The DNA for the CDR3 is TGTGCCAGCATGCGGGAGGGTAGCACAGATACGCAGTATTTT. As protein: CASMREGSTDTQYF.

A remark on this clone: Other DNA sequences within the sample encode an identical CDR3. This rearrangement joins TRBV29-1 to TRBJ1-1; D gene ambiguous. Germline loops: CDR1 SQVTM, CDR2 ANQGSEA. CDR3 length: 12 amino acids. The ends were cut back, 4 bases at V and 0 bases at J, with 6 bases in the middle. CDR3 in DNA: TGCAGCGTTGCGGGGTTGAACACTGAAGCTTTCTTT. Its translation: CSVAGLNTEAFF.

In its sample, this clone was seen many times. The rearrangement uses TRBV9 and TRBJ2-3; D is unresolved. Per germline, CDR1 SGDLS and CDR2 YYNGEE. V lost 0 bases and J 0 bases, leaving 5 bases between the germline ends. CDR3 size: 14 residues. The CDR3 reads CASSVASSTDTQYF. CDR3 DNA: TGTGCCAGCAGCGTAGCCTCTAGCACAGATACGCAGTATTTT.

The chain carries TRBV28 and TRBJ2-1; 15 bases map to TRBD2. Trimming took 6 bases from V and 12 from J; bases not matched to a gene: 12. There are 16 residues in the CDR3. CDR1 is MDHEN and CDR2 is SYDVKM in the germline V gene. The CDR3 nucleotides are TGTGCCAGCAGCCGCCACGGACTAGCGGGAGGGCCCGGGCAGTTCTTC. Residues: CASSRHGLAGGPGQFF.

This clone turned up a few times. This chain connects TRBV2 to TRBJ1-5, with a weak D call TRBD1 (5 bases). V dropped 8 bases and J dropped 6 bases, with 14 bases sitting between them. Germline lookup yields CDR1 SNHLY and CDR2 FYNNEI. The CDR3 loop spans 13 amino acids. This CDR3 reads CASGFERGQPQHF. In nucleotides, the CDR3 is TGTGCCAGCGGGTTTGAAAGGGGTCAGCCCCAGCATTTT.

The chain recombines TRBV5-4 with TRBJ1-1; 9 positions match TRBD1. V dropped 2 bases and J dropped 2; count of bases not matched to a gene: 4. This CDR3 is built from 15 residues. Per germline, CDR1 SGHNT and CDR2 YYREEE (reference sequence). As DNA, the CDR3 is TGTGCCAGCAGCTTTGCGGACAGGGGCAACACTGAAGCTTTCTTT. This codes for CASSFADRGNTEAFF. Full variable domain (missing parts from reference TRBV5-4 and TRBJ1-1): ETGVTQSPTHLIKTRGQQVTLRCSSQSGHNTVSWYQQALGQGPQFIFQYYREEENGRGNFPPRFSGLQFPNYSSELNVNALELDDSALYLCASSFADRGNTEAFFGQGTRLTVV.

This clone was observed a few times. V gene TRBV5-1 combines with J gene TRBJ2-3; 9 nucleotides match TRBD2. CDR3 length: 16 amino acids. CDR1 and CDR2 from the germline V gene are SGHRS and YFSETQ. Unmatched junction bases numbered 7, after V lost 0 bases and J lost 5 bases. CDR3 sequence reads: CASSLDASGIGDTQYF. CDR3 sequence (DNA): TGCGCCAGCAGCTTGGACGCTAGCGGGATAGGAGATACGCAGTATTTT.

V usage is TRBV7-2 and J usage is TRBJ2-7; 8 bases agree with TRBD2. In germline, CDR1 is SGHTA, CDR2 FQGNSA. The CDR3 extends over 15 amino acids. V lost 4 bases and J lost 5; bases outside the gene matches: 10. CDR3 in amino acids: CASSYRAGADDEQYF. In nucleotides, the CDR3 is TGTGCCAGCAGCTACAGAGCGGGAGCTGATGACGAGCAGTACTTC.

The gene calls are TRBV7-2 and TRBJ2-3; D remains unclear. Germline V gene lookup returns CDR1 SGHTA and CDR2 FQGNSA. There are 14 residues in the CDR3. The V end lost 5 bases, the J end lost 6 bases, and 15 bases lay between the germline ends. CDR3 region: CASSPRSVFDTQYF. CDR3 coding DNA: TGTGCCAGCAGCCCAAGGAGTGTCTTCGATACGCAGTATTTT. Full variable domain (rest looked up from reference TRBV7-2 and TRBJ2-3): GAGVSQSPSNKVTEKGKDVELRCDPISGHTALYWYRQSLGQGLEFLIYFQGNSAPDKSGLPSDRFSAERTGGSVSTLTIQRTQQEDSAVYLCASSPRSVFDTQYFGPGTRLTVL.